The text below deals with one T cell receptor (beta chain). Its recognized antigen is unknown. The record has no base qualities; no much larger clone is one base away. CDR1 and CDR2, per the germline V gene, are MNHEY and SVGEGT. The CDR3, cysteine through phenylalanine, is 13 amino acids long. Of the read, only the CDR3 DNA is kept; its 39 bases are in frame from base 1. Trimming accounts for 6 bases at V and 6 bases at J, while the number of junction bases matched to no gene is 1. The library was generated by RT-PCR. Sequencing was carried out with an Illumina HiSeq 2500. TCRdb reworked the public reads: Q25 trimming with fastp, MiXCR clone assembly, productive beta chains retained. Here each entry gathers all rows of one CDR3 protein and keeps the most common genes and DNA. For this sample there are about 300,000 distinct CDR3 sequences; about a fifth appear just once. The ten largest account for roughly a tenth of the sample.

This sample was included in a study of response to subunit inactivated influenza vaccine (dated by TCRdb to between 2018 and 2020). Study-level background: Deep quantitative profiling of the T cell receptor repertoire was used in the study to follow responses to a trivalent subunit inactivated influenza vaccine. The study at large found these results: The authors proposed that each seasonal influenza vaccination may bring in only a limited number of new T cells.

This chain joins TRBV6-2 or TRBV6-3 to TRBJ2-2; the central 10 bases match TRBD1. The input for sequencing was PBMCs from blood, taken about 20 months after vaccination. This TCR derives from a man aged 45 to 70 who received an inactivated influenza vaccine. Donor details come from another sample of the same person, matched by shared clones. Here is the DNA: TGTGCCAGCAGCGGACAGGGGGCCGGGGAGCTGTTTTTT. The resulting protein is CASSGQGAGELFF.